These T cell receptor beta chains were read from a single sample in a study of PD-1 blockade in classical Hodgkin lymphoma. The method was immunoSEQ multiplex PCR; TCRdb's version includes in-frame clones alone and lacks a portion of them. The sample lists roughly 23,000 clones, about two thirds occurring once. Sequencing used peripheral blood mononuclear cells (PBMCs), obtained at baseline. The receptors shown here come from a human donor with classical Hodgkin lymphoma. CDR3s leave out the opening cysteine and the closing phenylalanine or tryptophan. Each record gives: CDR3 length, clone size, J gene, V gene, CDR3 protein. Not every row has a clone size; where given, it reads once, few, many or a size class.

12 | NA | TRBJ1-1 | TRBV6-5 | ASSYGLLNTEAF
11 | NA | TRBJ1-4 | TRBV19 | ASRGQGGEKLF
13 | NA | TRBJ1-5 | TRBV5-4 | ASSEWGVGNQPQH
12 | NA | TRBJ2-7 | TRBV12-5 | ASGLVRWNYEQY
12 | NA | TRBJ1-2 | TRBV19 | ASSFIQGINGYT
13 | few | TRBJ2-2 | TRBV2 | ASSETGQGSGELF
11 | NA | TRBJ2-3 | TRBV30 | AWSTSFPDTQY
13 | NA | TRBJ1-2 | TRBV10-3 | AISESATGLYGYT
13 | NA | TRBJ1-6 | TRBV6-5 | ASSRREIQFSPLH
14 | medium-sized | TRBJ2-7 | TRBV6-5 | ASSYSMGQGGYEQY
12 | NA | TRBJ2-4 | TRBV7-9 | ASSPTSGKNIQY
17 | few | TRBJ1-5 | TRBV28 | ASIPDLTVRVFRNQPQH
13 | once | TRBJ1-3 | TRBV9 | ASSVGRGSGNTIY
13 | few | TRBJ1-4 | TRBV7-6 | ASSLNPTGNEKLF
20 | NA | TRBJ2-2 | TRBV4-3 | ASSQSHFPGTDTTGNTGELF